The clone carrying this TCR beta chain occurred a few times. Its matching antigen is unknown. Additional DNA sequences in this sample encode the identical CDR3. The CDR3 loop spans 15 amino acids. Germline lookup yields CDR1 LNHNV and CDR2 YYDKDF (reference sequence). V lost 2 bases and J lost 7; bases outside the gene matches: 4. These data originate in a study of T cell responses to AZD1222 COVID-19 vaccine. TCRdb's copy holds only in-frame clones and misses some; the assay was immunoSEQ multiplex PCR. Of under 120,000 clones in the sample, roughly 90% were seen once. General observations from the study: The donors showed a predominance of white British ancestry and of females, with possible underestimation of clonal diversity. Unmutated variant regions are reportedly targeted by nearly half of spike-specific TCRs.

Sample: peripheral blood, taken on day 0 of AZD1222 vaccination. The receptor's source is an adult in good health. This chain links TRBV15 with TRBJ1-6, with 8 nucleotides matching TRBD1. CDR3 DNA sequence: TGTGCCACCAGCAGAACCGGGACAGGCAATTCACCCCTCCACTTT. It translates to CATSRTGTGNSPLHF.